The present TCR beta chain was sequenced within a study of blood T cells in healthy people across ages. This clonotype has more than one count but fewer than ten. What it binds is unknown. This CDR3 region has 15 residues. Germline V gene data show CDR1 as MNHEY and CDR2 as SMNVEV (reference sequence). General study results and limits: Diversity figures derived from one million T cells were judged to underestimate the true value.

Then a second PCR, running roughly 7 to 11 cycles, was carried out with a sample-barcoded 5' primer and a J-beta primer mix. Using its own MiXCR run on the 5' RACE reads, TCRdb lists one record per CDR3 protein. The table has hundreds of thousands of distinct CDR3 sequences, around half seen once; the top ten hold 30% to 40%. Material: blood. The source of this sequence is an older woman in good health. V gene TRBV27 combines with J gene TRBJ2-7; perhaps TRBD1 as D (7 bases). The end of the DNA is better explained by TRBJ2-5, so the J call may be wrong. The CDR3 DNA sequence: TGTGCCAGCAGTTTAAGTGGAGGGGGCGGGGAGACCCAGTACTTC. This translates into CASSLSGGGGETQYF.